The next 20 T cell receptor beta chains were all read from a single sample in a study of blood T cell repertoires in COVID-19. TCRdb's copy holds only in-frame clones and misses some; the assay was immunoSEQ multiplex PCR. This sample carries a few hundred thousand clones, about 85% of them seen once, and the ten largest clones take 0.7% to 1%. The source material was peripheral blood. These receptor sequences come from a human donor with COVID-19, enrolled during active disease. The donor label of this sample is uncertain.

J is TRBJ1-2 and V is TRBV19; D might be TRBD1 (5 bases). CDR3 length equals 17 residues. Trimming took 6 bases from V and 7 from J, leaving 27 bases between them. Germline CDR1 LNHDA, CDR2 SQIVND (reference sequence). CDR3 bases: TGTGCCAGTAGGCTAGTGGGGGGAGACACTGGCGACGGTGGCTACACCTTC. Translated: CASRLVGGDTGDGGYTF.

This chain links TRBV6-5 with TRBJ1-1; D is unresolved. The CDR3 has 14 residues. Germline V gene sequence: CDR1 MNHEY, CDR2 SVGAGI. Trimming left V 2 bases short and J 3 bases short, with 10 bases between. CDR3 DNA sequence: TGTGCCAGCAGTTACGGCCATTTGGACACTGAAGCTTTCTTT. Translating it yields CASSYGHLDTEAFF.

The chain combines TRBV6-5 with TRBJ2-7; possibly TRBD1 for D (5 bases). The CDR3 has 15 amino acids. Germline V CDR1 and CDR2: MNHEY, SVGAGI. The germline V and J ends were trimmed by 4 bases and 2 bases, with 15 bases remaining between them. The CDR3 protein is CASSSDSSGAYEQYF. The CDR3 DNA reads as TGTGCCAGCAGTTCCGACAGCTCCGGTGCCTACGAGCAGTACTTC.

This sequence joins TRBV21-1 and TRBJ2-1; the table calls TRBD1, which could not be checked here. TRBV21-1 is described as a pseudogene. The CDR3 is 15 amino acids. CDR3 in amino acids: CASSFRGQGHNEQFF. CDR3 nucleotide sequence: TGTGCCAGCAGCTTTCGGGGACAGGGACACAATGAGCAGTTCTTC.

The V gene is TRBV3-1 (or the pseudogene TRBV3-2), the J gene TRBJ2-5; possibly TRBD2 for D (6 bases). Germline loops: CDR1 LGHDT, CDR2 YNNKEL (reference sequence). This CDR3 comprises 13 residues. Trimming shortened V by 0 bases and J by 7 bases, and 9 bases separated the two germline ends. The CDR3 protein is CASSQDREWTQYF. The CDR3 DNA reads TGTGCCAGCAGCCAAGATCGGGAGTGGACCCAGTACTTC.

As for this clone: The sample contains more than one DNA sequence encoding this CDR3. The rearrangement links TRBV19 to TRBJ1-1, with a possible D match to TRBD1 (6 bases). This CDR3 is 14 amino acids long. Germline V lookup: CDR1 LNHDA, CDR2 SQIVND (reference sequence). Trimming removed 4 bases from V and 0 bases from J, with 9 bases in between. Written as DNA, the CDR3 is TGTGCCAGTAGTACTGGACAGCTGAACACTGAAGCTTTCTTT. Amino acids: CASSTGQLNTEAFF.

This chain joins TRBV9 and TRBJ1-3; 9 nucleotides agree with TRBD1. V lost 3 bases and J lost 3; bases outside the gene matches: 4. The CDR3 has 15 residues. Germline lookup yields CDR1 SGDLS and CDR2 YYNGEE. The CDR3 loop reads CASSARQGGGNTIYF. DNA of the CDR3: TGTGCCAGCAGCGCCCGACAGGGGGGTGGAAACACCATATATTTT.

The chain employs TRBV7-2 and TRBJ1-5; 9 bases line up with TRBD1. CDR1 is SGHTA and CDR2 is FQGNSA in the germline V gene. This CDR3 comprises 15 residues. After removal of 5 bases from V and 8 bases from J, the junction contained 10 bases not matched to a gene. The CDR3 here is CASSAKQGAPKPQHF. The CDR3 DNA reads TGTGCCAGCAGCGCCAAACAGGGGGCGCCTAAGCCCCAGCATTTT.

This sequence joins TRBV27 and TRBJ2-7; 10 positions match TRBD1. Germline-derived CDR1 and CDR2 are MNHEY and SMNVEV (reference sequence). J gave up 2 bases and V 4 bases, and 8 bases lay outside the gene matches. The CDR3 covers 16 residues. The CDR3 sequence is CASSSGQGGRTYEQYF. The CDR3 DNA is TGTGCCAGCAGTTCTGGACAGGGGGGGAGAACCTACGAGCAGTACTTC.

This chain links TRBV9 with TRBJ2-6, with a possible D match to TRBD1 (6 bases). Germline values: CDR1 SGDLS, CDR2 YYNGEE. V was clipped by 3 bases and J by 3 bases, with 13 bases between them. The CDR3 sequence is 16 residues long. CDR3 residues: CASSAQIRGGANVLTF. The CDR3 DNA follows: TGTGCCAGCAGCGCACAAATCAGGGGTGGGGCCAACGTCCTGACTTTC.

The chain employs TRBV30 and TRBJ2-1; D is unclear. V lost 5 bases to trimming and J lost 0 bases, with 8 bases between them. Germline V lookup: CDR1 GTSNPN, CDR2 SVGIG (reference sequence). The CDR3 spans 13 residues. CDR3 in amino acids: CAWDASSYNEQFF. CDR3 nucleotide sequence: TGTGCCTGGGACGCGAGCTCCTACAATGAGCAGTTCTTC.

This chain joins TRBV19 and TRBJ2-7; weak D call: TRBD2 (7 bases). The germline gives CDR1 LNHDA, CDR2 SQIVND (reference sequence). The CDR3 totals 14 residues. The V end lost 2 bases, the J end lost 5 bases, and 13 bases lay between the germline ends. As DNA, the CDR3 is TGTGCCAGTAGTATAAGGGGGAGGGGGAACGAGCAGTACTTC. Protein sequence: CASSIRGRGNEQYF.

This clone was seen more than once but under ten times. This chain connects TRBV19 to TRBJ2-2; 7 bases line up with TRBD2. The CDR3 extends over 17 amino acids. The V segment lost 5 bases and the J segment 4 bases; nucleotides outside the gene matches: 13. Germline CDR1 is LNHDA and CDR2 is SQIVND (reference sequence). CDR3: CASSSPRLARGTGELFF. The CDR3 DNA sequence: TGTGCCAGTAGTTCACCCCGACTAGCTAGGGGCACCGGGGAGCTGTTTTTT.

This clone has only a few counts. This chain joins TRBV20-1 and TRBJ2-5; D possibly corresponds to TRBD1 (6 bases). The V gene's germline CDR1 is DFQATT and CDR2 SNEGSKA (reference sequence). This CDR3 spans 11 amino acids. V was clipped by 7 bases and J by 2 bases, with 8 bases between them. CDR3: CSGTEQETQYF. The CDR3 DNA reads TGCAGTGGGACAGAACAAGAGACCCAGTACTTC.

This chain joins TRBV7-9 and TRBJ1-3, with D tentatively TRBD1 (5 bases). CDR1 SEHNR and CDR2 FQNEAQ come from the germline V gene (reference sequence). There are 15 residues in the CDR3. Trimming stripped 4 bases from V and 2 bases from J, with 12 bases between. The CDR3 coding sequence is TGTGCCAGCAGCTCAGACGACAGTGCTGGAAACACCATATATTTT. Its protein is CASSSDDSAGNTIYF.

The DNA of the CDR3 is TGTGCCAGCAGCCAAGACAGGGCTAGCAATCAGCCCCAGCATTTT. Translated: CASSQDRASNQPQHF. The chain links TRBV3-1 (or the pseudogene TRBV3-2) to TRBJ1-5; TRBD1 might be the D (5 bases). The CDR3 has 15 amino acids. The germline V and J ends were trimmed by 0 bases and 0 bases, with 6 bases remaining between them. The germline gives CDR1 LGHDT, CDR2 YNNKEL (reference sequence).

This chain connects TRBV5-1 to TRBJ1-3, with a possible D match to TRBD1 (6 bases). The ends were cut back, 4 bases at V and 4 bases at J, with 21 bases in the middle. Germline lookup yields CDR1 SGHRS and CDR2 YFSETQ. The CDR3 sequence is 17 residues long. CDR3 residues: CASSPQQGGISGNTIYF. The DNA for the CDR3 is TGCGCCAGCAGCCCTCAACAGGGAGGGATATCCGGAAACACCATATATTTT.

V usage is TRBV19 and J usage is TRBJ2-7; 12 bases match TRBD2. V lost 4 bases and J lost 6; bases outside the gene matches: 13. Germline V gene data show CDR1 as LNHDA and CDR2 as SQIVND (reference sequence). The CDR3 consists of 17 residues. The CDR3 loop is CASSTSSGRETLSEQYF. CDR3 in DNA: TGTGCCAGTAGTACTTCTAGCGGGAGGGAAACGTTAAGCGAGCAGTACTTC.

The CDR3 spells CASSGHRGQAMETQYF. For the CDR3, the DNA is TGTGCCAGCAGTGGTCACCGCGGGCAGGCCATGGAGACCCAGTACTTC. The chain recombines TRBV2 with TRBJ2-5, with D perhaps TRBD2 (5 bases). The germline gives CDR1 SNHLY, CDR2 FYNNEI. Trimming removed 4 bases at V and 5 bases at J, with 20 bases between. The CDR3 is made up of 16 amino acids. Full variable domain (outside the CDR3, taken from reference TRBV2 and TRBJ2-5): EPEVTQTPSHQVTQMGQEVILRCVPISNHLYFYWYRQILGQKVEFLVSFYNNEISEKSEIFDDQFSVERPDGSNFTLKIRSTKLEDSAMYFCASSGHRGQAMETQYFGPGTRLLVL.

This chain links TRBV10-3 with TRBJ1-1; the D gene is possibly TRBD1 (5 bases). Trimming cost V 6 bases and J 3 bases, with 11 bases left between them. The germline CDR1 and CDR2 sequences are ENHRY and SYGVKD. This CDR3 has 13 amino acids. This CDR3 reads CAIRYGADTEAFF. The CDR3 DNA reads as TGTGCCATCAGATATGGGGCGGACACTGAAGCTTTCTTT.